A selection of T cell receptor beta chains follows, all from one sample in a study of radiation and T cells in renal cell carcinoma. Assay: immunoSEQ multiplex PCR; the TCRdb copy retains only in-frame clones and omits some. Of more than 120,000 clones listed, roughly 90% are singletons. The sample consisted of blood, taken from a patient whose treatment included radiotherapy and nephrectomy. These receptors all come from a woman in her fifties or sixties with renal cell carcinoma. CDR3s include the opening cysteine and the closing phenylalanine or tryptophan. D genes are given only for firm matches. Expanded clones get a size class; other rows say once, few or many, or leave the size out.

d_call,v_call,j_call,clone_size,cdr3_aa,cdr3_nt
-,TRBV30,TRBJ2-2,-,CAWSARAGGELFF,TGTGCCTGGTCAGCCAGGGCGGGCGGGGAGCTGTTTTTT
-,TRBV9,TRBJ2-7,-,CASSVAQGNSYEQYF,TGTGCCAGCAGCGTAGCCCAGGGGAACTCCTACGAGCAGTACTTC
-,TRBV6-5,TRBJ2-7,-,CASSVRAGYSYEQYF,TGTGCCAGCAGTGTGCGGGCAGGGTACTCCTACGAGCAGTACTTC
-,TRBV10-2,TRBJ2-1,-,CASSERRRPEQFF,TGCGCCAGCAGTGAACGGCGCCGTCCGGAGCAGTTCTTC
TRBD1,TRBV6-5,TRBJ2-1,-,CASKSGGHYNEQFF,TGTGCCAGCAAATCAGGGGGCCATTACAATGAGCAGTTCTTC
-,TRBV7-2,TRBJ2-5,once,CASRVRPEETQYF,TGTGCCAGCAGAGTCCGCCCAGAAGAGACCCAGTACTTC
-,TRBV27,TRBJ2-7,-,CASSLSGSYEQYF,TGTGCCAGCAGTTTATCGGGTAGTTACGAGCAGTACTTC
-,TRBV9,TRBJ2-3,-,CASSVEPQSTDTQYF,TGTGCCAGCAGCGTAGAGCCCCAAAGCACAGATACGCAGTATTTT
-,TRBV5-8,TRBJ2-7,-,CASSFRTITYEQYF,TGTGCCAGCAGCTTCAGGACTATAACCTACGAGCAGTACTTC
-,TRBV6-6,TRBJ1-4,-,CASSPQTSTAEKLFF,TGTGCCAGCAGTCCACAAACCTCGACAGCTGAAAAACTGTTTTTT
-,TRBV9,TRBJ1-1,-,CASSVGGALNTEAFF,TGTGCCAGCAGCGTAGGGGGCGCGTTGAACACTGAAGCTTTCTTT
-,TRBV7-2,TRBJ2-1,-,CASSLDPGTHNEQFF,TGTGCCAGCAGCTTAGACCCCGGGACTCACAATGAGCAGTTCTTC
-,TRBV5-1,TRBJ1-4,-,CASSLGPRDGGRPNEKLFF,TGCGCCAGCAGCTTGGGACCCCGGGATGGTGGGCGTCCTAATGAAAAACTGTTTTTT
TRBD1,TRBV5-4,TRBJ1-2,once,CASTDRGNYGYTF,TGTGCCAGCACCGACAGGGGTAACTATGGCTACACCTTC
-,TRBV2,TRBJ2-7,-,CASRGRPPREQYF,TGTGCCAGCAGGGGACGGCCCCCCAGGGAGCAGTACTTC
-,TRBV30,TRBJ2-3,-,CAWVDYGDHSTRRDTQYF,TGTGCCTGGGTAGATTACGGGGACCACTCCACACGGAGAGATACGCAGTATTTT
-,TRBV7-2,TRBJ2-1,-,CASTFRRASSNEQFF,TGTGCCAGCACTTTTCGGAGGGCCTCGAGCAATGAGCAGTTCTTC
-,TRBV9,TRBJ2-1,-,CASSPTWDEQFF,TGTGCCAGCAGTCCTACTTGGGATGAGCAGTTCTTC
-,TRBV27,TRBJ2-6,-,CASSTSANVLTF,TGTGCCAGCAGCACCTCGGCCAACGTCCTGACTTTC
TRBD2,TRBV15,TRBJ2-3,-,CATSRDKAGGTDTQYF,TGTGCCACCAGCAGAGATAAAGCGGGAGGCACAGATACGCAGTATTTT
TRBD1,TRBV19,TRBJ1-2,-,CASIDQGALGYGYTF,TGTGCCAGTATTGATCAGGGGGCTTTAGGCTATGGCTACACCTTC
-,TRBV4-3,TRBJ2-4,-,CASSQTSLENIQYF,TGCGCCAGCAGCCAGACCAGCCTAGAGAACATTCAGTACTTC
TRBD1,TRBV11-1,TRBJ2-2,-,CASSPDRGRETGELFF,TGTGCCAGCAGCCCGGACAGGGGTCGGGAAACCGGGGAGCTGTTTTTT
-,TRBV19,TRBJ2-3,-,CASSPTTSSTDTQYF,TGTGCCAGTAGTCCAACCACTAGCTCGACAGATACGCAGTATTTT
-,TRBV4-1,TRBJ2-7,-,CASSRLSGDHEQYF,TGCGCCAGCAGCCGCTTGTCAGGGGACCACGAGCAGTACTTC
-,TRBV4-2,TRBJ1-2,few,CASSQGFSDGSYGYTF,TGTGCCAGCAGCCAAGGATTTTCGGACGGATCCTATGGCTACACCTTC
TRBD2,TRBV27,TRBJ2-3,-,CASSLSPWTSGGQDTQYF,TGTGCCAGCAGTTTATCCCCTTGGACTAGCGGGGGTCAAGATACGCAGTATTTT
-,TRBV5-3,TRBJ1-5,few,CARISGLPQHF,TGTGCCAGAATATCGGGTCTGCCCCAGCATTTT
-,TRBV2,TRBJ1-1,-,CASTLALSGTEAFF,TGTGCCAGCACCCTGGCGCTTTCCGGGACTGAAGCTTTCTTT
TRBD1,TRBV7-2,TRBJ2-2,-,CASSLYLTGYPTGELFF,TGTGCCAGCAGCTTATACCTGACAGGGTATCCCACCGGGGAGCTGTTTTTT
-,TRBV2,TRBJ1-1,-,CASSESSANTEAFF,TGTGCCAGCAGTGAATCCTCGGCGAACACTGAAGCTTTCTTT
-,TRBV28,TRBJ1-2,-,CASREQGSYGYTF,TGTGCCAGCAGAGAACAGGGTTCGTATGGCTACACCTTC
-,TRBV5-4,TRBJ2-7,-,CASSLDLVRVTYEQYF,TGTGCCAGCAGCTTGGATCTGGTCAGGGTAACCTACGAGCAGTACTTC
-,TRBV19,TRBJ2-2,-,CASRSEGTSYYTGELFF,TGTGCCAGTAGATCTGAAGGGACGTCGTACTACACCGGGGAGCTGTTTTTT
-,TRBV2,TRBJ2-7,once,CASRPIRTRQVGYEQYF,TGTGCCAGCAGACCTATACGGACTCGCCAAGTAGGTTACGAGCAGTACTTC
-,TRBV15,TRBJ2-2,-,CATSKGHFENTGELFF,TGTGCCACCAGCAAAGGTCACTTTGAGAACACCGGGGAGCTGTTTTTT
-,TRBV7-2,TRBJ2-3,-,CASSLRDTDTQYF,TGTGCCAGCAGCTTAAGGGACACAGATACGCAGTATTTT
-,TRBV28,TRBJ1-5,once,CASMEGAAQPQHF,TGTGCCAGCATGGAGGGTGCGGCTCAGCCCCAGCATTTT
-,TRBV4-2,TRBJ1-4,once,CASSQEAGETEGEKLFF,TGTGCCAGCAGCCAAGAAGCTGGTGAGACCGAGGGTGAAAAACTGTTTTTT
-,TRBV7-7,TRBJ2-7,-,CASSLRETRARSYEQYF,TGTGCTAGCAGCTTGAGGGAAACGAGGGCGAGATCCTACGAGCAGTACTTC
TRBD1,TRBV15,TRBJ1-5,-,CATSRRTGSLQPQHF,TGTGCCACCAGCAGAAGGACAGGGAGTCTTCAGCCCCAGCATTTT
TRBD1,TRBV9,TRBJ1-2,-,CASSLLTGNYGYTF,TGTGCCAGCAGCCTCCTGACAGGGAACTATGGCTACACCTTC
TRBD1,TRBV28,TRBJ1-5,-,CASSTQGTNHHKQPQHF,TGTGCCAGCAGTACACAGGGGACCAACCACCATAAACAGCCCCAGCATTTT
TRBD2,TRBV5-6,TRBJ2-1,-,CASSRTTSGIDEQFF,TGTGCCAGCAGCAGGACTACTAGCGGGATCGATGAGCAGTTCTTC
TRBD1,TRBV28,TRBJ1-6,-,CASSPGTGLGSPLHF,TGTGCCAGCAGCCCCGGGACAGGGTTAGGATCACCCCTCCACTTT
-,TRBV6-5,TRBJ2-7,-,CASSYPNGLVNYEQYF,TGTGCCAGCAGTTACCCAAACGGACTGGTTAACTACGAGCAGTACTTC
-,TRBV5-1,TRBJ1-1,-,CASSLDTGNTEAFF,TGCGCCAGCAGCTTGGATACAGGAAACACTGAAGCTTTCTTT
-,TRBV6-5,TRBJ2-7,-,CASSPDVSKQYF,TGTGCCAGCAGTCCGGACGTAAGCAAGCAGTACTTC
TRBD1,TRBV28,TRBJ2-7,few,CASSLIPGTVDKQYF,TGTGCCAGCAGTTTAATTCCCGGGACAGTCGACAAGCAGTACTTC
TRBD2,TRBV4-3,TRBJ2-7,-,CASSLLAGGSYEQYF,TGCGCCAGCAGCCTTCTAGCGGGAGGCTCCTACGAGCAGTACTTC
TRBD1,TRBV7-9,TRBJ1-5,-,CASSSETGGNQPQHF,TGTGCCAGCAGCTCAGAGACAGGGGGCAATCAGCCCCAGCATTTT
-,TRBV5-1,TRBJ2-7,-,CASSLRGAGYEQYF,TGCGCCAGCAGCCTGAGGGGAGCCGGCTACGAGCAGTACTTC
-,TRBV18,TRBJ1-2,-,CASSPKNDPNYGYTF,TGTGCCAGCTCACCAAAAAACGATCCTAACTATGGCTACACCTTC